One and the same sample provided the 4 T cell receptor beta chains below, sequenced in a study of spatial heterogeneity in lung cancer. Stated time point: sample taken at primary tumor resection. Whole RNA obtained from tumor, nontumor lung or frozen PBMC underwent sequencing without sorting. TCRdb re-analysed the 5' RACE reads in MiXCR, keeping a single row per CDR3 protein. This sample has around 87,000 distinct CDR3 sequences; approximately 12% occur once, and the top ten carry roughly 41%. This specimen was PBMCs, taken at surgery. These receptors all come from a male donor with early-stage non-small cell lung cancer.

There are a few counts of this clonotype. The V call is TRBV24-1, the J call TRBJ2-3; 10 bases fit TRBD2. V trimming: 4 bases; J trimming: 0 bases; junction bases outside the gene matches: 3. Germline CDR1 is KGHDR and CDR2 is SFDVKD. The CDR3 runs 16 residues. The CDR3 DNA reads as TGTGCCACCAGTGACAGGACTAGCGGAAGCACAGATACGCAGTATTTT. The encoded protein is CATSDRTSGSTDTQYF.

This clonotype was counted only a few times. The V and J genes are TRBV10-3 and TRBJ2-7; D possibly matches TRBD1 or TRBD2 (5 bases each). This CDR3 spans 16 amino acids. Germline V gene sequence: CDR1 ENHRY, CDR2 SYGVKD. V lost 5 bases, J lost 3 bases, and 20 bases lay in between. The CDR3 here is CAISTGTAGLSYEQYF. The CDR3 nucleotides read TGTGCCATCAGTACTGGGACCGCGGGTCTTAGCTACGAGCAGTACTTC.

This clonotype was seen a few times. The chain employs TRBV4-2 and TRBJ2-7, with D perhaps TRBD2 (6 bases). The germline V and J ends were trimmed by 2 bases and 1 base, with 12 bases remaining between them. Germline V CDR1 and CDR2: LGHNA, YNFKEQ. This CDR3 is 15 amino acids long. This CDR3 is CASSQTGVLSYEQYF. The CDR3 DNA sequence: TGTGCCAGCAGCCAAACGGGGGTTCTATCCTACGAGCAGTACTTC.

This clonotype was observed many times. The chain carries TRBV21-1 and TRBJ2-3; the table's D call, TRBD2, was not checked against the DNA. TRBV21-1 is a known pseudogene. The CDR3 spans 16 residues. The CDR3 DNA is TGTGCCAGCAGCAATCGAGGGACTAGCGGCACAGATACGCAGTATTTT. Its translation is CASSNRGTSGTDTQYF.